One and the same sample provided the 29 T cell receptor beta chains below, sequenced in a study of blood T cell repertoires in COVID-19. Sequencing used immunoSEQ multiplex PCR; TCRdb keeps in-frame clones, though not all of them. The repertoire holds around 290,000 clones, with about 86% as singletons. The sample comprised peripheral blood. The receptors were sampled from a woman in her 70s with COVID-19, enrolled during active disease.

The CDR3, as DNA: TGTGCCAGCAGCTTTTTAGCGGGGGATCCGCAGTATTTT. Amino acids: CASSFLAGDPQYF. V is TRBV7-2 and J is TRBJ2-3, with 9 bases lining up with TRBD2. The CDR3 sequence is 13 residues long. Germline V lookup: CDR1 SGHTA, CDR2 FQGNSA. The V and J ends lost 3 bases and 10 bases, in that order; junction bases with no gene match: 5. Using reference TRBV7-2 and TRBJ2-3 for the parts outside the CDR3, the full variable domain is GAGVSQSPSNKVTEKGKDVELRCDPISGHTALYWYRQSLGQGLEFLIYFQGNSAPDKSGLPSDRFSAERTGGSVSTLTIQRTQQEDSAVYLCASSFLAGDPQYFGPGTRLTVL.

The V gene is TRBV3-1 (or the pseudogene TRBV3-2), the J gene TRBJ2-7; TRBD2 is a possible D gene (6 bases). Germline CDR1 LGHDT, CDR2 YNNKEL (reference sequence). The CDR3 length is 14 residues. V shed 4 bases and J shed 7 bases, with 17 bases lying between them. The CDR3 region is CASSPPGGVQEQYF. The CDR3 nucleotides read TGTGCCAGCAGCCCCCCTGGCGGGGTCCAAGAGCAGTACTTC.

The rearrangement links TRBV5-1 to TRBJ1-1; D may be TRBD1 (6 bases). V was cut by 4 bases and J by 0 bases, with 10 bases left in between. CDR3 length equals 14 residues. Germline CDR1 reads SGHRS; CDR2 reads YFSETQ. This chain's CDR3 is CASSPTGLNTEAFF. CDR3 sequence (DNA): TGCGCCAGCAGCCCTACAGGGCTGAACACTGAAGCTTTCTTT.

The J gene is TRBJ2-2, the V gene TRBV24-1; 9 bases agree with TRBD1. V was pared by 1 base and J by 1 base, with 3 bases of the junction left unmatched. Germline CDR1 KGHDR, CDR2 SFDVKD. The CDR3 spans 17 residues. The CDR3 DNA follows: TGTGCCACCAGTGATTTAAGGGGACAGGGGAACACCGGGGAGCTGTTTTTT. Translation: CATSDLRGQGNTGELFF.

The chain joins TRBV5-1 to TRBJ2-3; TRBD2 matches 11 bases. Per germline, CDR1 SGHRS and CDR2 YFSETQ. The J segment lost 6 bases and the V segment lost 5 bases, leaving 8 bases of the junction unmatched. The CDR3 is 15 amino acids. The CDR3 DNA follows: TGCGCCAGCAGTTTTAGCGGGGGGGCGAGGGATACGCAGTATTTT. This encodes CASSFSGGARDTQYF.

The rearrangement joins TRBV11-2 to TRBJ2-7; the D gene is possibly TRBD1 (5 bases). V shed 3 bases and J shed 0 bases, with 9 bases lying between them. The CDR3 has 14 amino acids. CDR1 and CDR2 (germline): SGHAT, FQNNGV. The DNA for the CDR3 is TGTGCCAGCAGCTTCAGACAGTCCTCCTACGAGCAGTACTTC. Encoded protein: CASSFRQSSYEQYF.

This chain uses TRBV24-1 with TRBJ1-5; D is perhaps TRBD1 (5 bases). Deletions cut 6 bases from V and 4 bases from J, with 9 bases between. CDR1 is KGHDR, CDR2 SFDVKD, per germline. The CDR3 is made up of 13 amino acids. CDR3 DNA: TGTGCCACCAGTTTCGGGGGAAATCAGCCCCAGCATTTT. It translates to CATSFGGNQPQHF.

The V and J genes are TRBV7-2 and TRBJ2-3; the match to TRBD2 covers 8 bases. The V segment lost 3 bases and the J segment 8 bases; nucleotides outside the gene matches: 10. The length of the CDR3 is 15 residues. Per the germline V gene, CDR1 is SGHTA and CDR2 is FQGNSA. CDR3 amino acids: CASSLMAAGAGTQYF. The CDR3 DNA reads as TGTGCCAGCAGCTTGATGGCAGCGGGGGCGGGTACGCAGTATTTT. The complete variable domain, with remaining parts taken from reference TRBV7-2 and TRBJ2-3, reads GAGVSQSPSNKVTEKGKDVELRCDPISGHTALYWYRQSLGQGLEFLIYFQGNSAPDKSGLPSDRFSAERTGGSVSTLTIQRTQQEDSAVYLCASSLMAAGAGTQYFGPGTRLTVL.

The chain joins TRBV30 to TRBJ1-1; D remains ambiguous. V was shortened by 2 bases and J by 2 bases, with 6 bases between the two germline ends. The CDR3 loop spans 12 amino acids. Germline lookup yields CDR1 GTSNPN and CDR2 SVGIG (reference sequence). CDR3 amino acids: CAWSRVNTEAFF. CDR3 nucleotide sequence: TGTGCCTGGAGTCGTGTAAACACTGAAGCTTTCTTT.

The chain combines TRBV28 with TRBJ1-3, with D possibly TRBD1 on 6 matching bases. Germline V lookup: CDR1 MDHEN, CDR2 SYDVKM. The CDR3 covers 13 residues. The ends were cut back, 5 bases at V and 4 bases at J, with 9 bases in the middle. This chain's CDR3 is CASSTGNGNTIYF. CDR3 in DNA: TGTGCCAGCAGTACAGGGAACGGAAACACCATATATTTT.

The chain employs TRBV3-1 (or the pseudogene TRBV3-2) and TRBJ2-1, with 8 bases fitting TRBD2. The CDR3 consists of 15 residues. Looked up from germline, CDR1 is LGHDT and CDR2 is YNNKEL (reference sequence). Trimming removed 3 bases from V and 1 base from J; junction bases left unmatched: 2. CDR3 protein: CASSHPGGSYNEQFF. The CDR3 DNA reads TGTGCCAGCAGCCATCCGGGGGGGTCCTACAATGAGCAGTTCTTC.

This clone was observed once. This chain uses TRBV10-1 with TRBJ2-3; possibly TRBD2 for D (5 bases). V lost 5 bases, J lost 2 bases, and 11 bases lay in between. This CDR3 has 14 residues. Per germline, CDR1 WNHNN and CDR2 SYGVQD (reference sequence). The CDR3 is CASSKGGNTDTQYF. CDR3 DNA sequence: TGCGCCAGCAGTAAAGGAGGAAACACAGATACGCAGTATTTT.

The chain recombines TRBV9 with TRBJ2-5; TRBD1 matches at 10 bases. The CDR3 loop spans 15 amino acids. Looked up from germline, CDR1 is SGDLS and CDR2 is YYNGEE. The junction had 3 bases not matched to a gene; V was cut back by 3 bases and J by 1 base. The CDR3 loop reads CASSATGGSQETQYF. CDR3 nucleotide sequence: TGTGCCAGCAGCGCGACAGGGGGCAGCCAAGAGACCCAGTACTTC.

The chain employs TRBV4-3 and TRBJ2-3; D is unclear. The CDR3 is 16 amino acids. V shed 0 bases and J shed 3 bases, with 13 bases lying between them. CDR1 and CDR2 from the germline V gene are LGHNA and YSLEER. CDR3 amino acids: CASSQDRLDGTDTQYF. The CDR3 region has the DNA TGCGCCAGCAGCCAAGATCGGCTAGACGGGACAGATACGCAGTATTTT.

V is TRBV9 and J is TRBJ1-6; the D is unclear. V was cut by 1 base and J by 10 bases, with 6 bases left in between. The length of the CDR3 is 12 residues. Germline V CDR1 and CDR2: SGDLS, YYNGEE. The CDR3 region is CASSVLASPLHF. CDR3 nucleotides: TGTGCCAGCAGCGTACTGGCCTCACCCCTCCACTTT. Full variable domain (remainder filled in from reference TRBV9 and TRBJ1-6): DSGVTQTPKHLITATGQRVTLRCSPRSGDLSVYWYQQSLDQGLQFLIQYYNGEERAKGNILERFSAQQFPDLHSELNLSSLELGDSALYFCASSVLASPLHFGNGTRLTVT.

The chain employs TRBV5-1 and TRBJ1-2; a possible D gene is TRBD1 (5 bases). CDR3 length: 15 residues. CDR1 and CDR2 (germline): SGHRS, YFSETQ. Trimming pared 7 bases from V and 1 base from J, leaving 17 bases between. CDR3 coding DNA: TGCGCCAGCCAGGCAGGGCAAAGGAATAACTATGGCTACACCTTC. Translated, it gives CASQAGQRNNYGYTF.

This chain uses TRBV28 with TRBJ1-2; 9 positions agree with TRBD1. The germline V gene has CDR1 MDHEN and CDR2 SYDVKM. V trimming: 10 bases; J trimming: 4 bases; junction bases outside the gene matches: 7. The CDR3 loop spans 13 amino acids. The CDR3 spells CATTDRGVYGYTF. The CDR3 DNA follows: TGTGCCACCACGGACAGGGGAGTCTATGGCTACACCTTC.

This chain links TRBV15 with TRBJ2-5, with a possible D match to TRBD2 (5 bases). CDR1 and CDR2 from the germline V gene are LNHNV and YYDKDF (reference sequence). The CDR3 length is 15 residues. Trimming removed 5 bases at V and 5 bases at J, with 18 bases between. In DNA form, the CDR3 reads TGTGCCACCAGCCTTACGGGCAGGAGAGGGGAGACCCAGTACTTC. The encoded protein is CATSLTGRRGETQYF.

The genes are TRBV28 and TRBJ1-3; TRBD1 matches at 8 bases. The CDR3 covers 16 residues. V shed 6 bases, J shed 4 bases, and the junction held 11 bases outside the gene matches. Germline V gene data show CDR1 as MDHEN and CDR2 as SYDVKM. The CDR3 nucleotides are TGTGCCAGCAGGACCACCAGGGGGCTAACGGGAAACACCATATATTTT. Translation gives CASRTTRGLTGNTIYF.

This clone was seen many times. V usage is TRBV2 and J usage is TRBJ1-5, with 7 bases that match TRBD1. V trimming: 6 bases; J trimming: 3 bases; junction bases outside the gene matches: 8. Germline assignment: CDR1 SNHLY and CDR2 FYNNEI. This CDR3 has 15 residues. The CDR3 loop reads CASSGLGQLNQPQHF. CDR3 nucleotide sequence: TGTGCCAGCAGCGGACTGGGACAGCTCAATCAGCCCCAGCATTTT.

Here the CDR3 DNA reads TGTGCCAGCTCACCGGTTCTGTCCCACGGGAATCAGCCCCAGCATTTT. Amino acid sequence: CASSPVLSHGNQPQHF. The chain joins TRBV18 to TRBJ1-5, with unresolved D. In germline, CDR1 is KGHSH, CDR2 LQKENI. The CDR3 has 16 residues. V was cut by 3 bases and J by 4 bases, with 16 bases left in between.

V and J are TRBV6-4 and TRBJ2-4; tentatively, D is TRBD1 (7 bases). The V end lost 0 bases, the J end lost 8 bases, and 11 bases lay between the germline ends. CDR3 length equals 14 residues. Germline CDR1 and CDR2: MRHNA and SNTAGT. The CDR3 region is CASSDSEGADIQYF. The DNA for the CDR3 is TGTGCCAGCAGTGACTCGGAGGGGGCGGACATTCAGTACTTC.

The chain combines TRBV27 with TRBJ1-1; D gene uncertain. Germline CDR1 reads MNHEY; CDR2 reads SMNVEV (reference sequence). V dropped 3 bases and J dropped 1 base, with 18 bases sitting between them. This CDR3 contains 17 residues. CDR3 bases: TGTGCCAGCAGTTTCATAGATCCCTACGGTCGGAACACTGAAGCTTTCTTT. This sequence encodes CASSFIDPYGRNTEAFF.

This clone was observed a few times. The chain links TRBV4-3 to TRBJ2-7; 7 bases agree with TRBD2. The CDR3 has 14 residues. The V segment lost 0 bases and the J segment 5 bases; nucleotides outside the gene matches: 4. Germline V gives CDR1 LGHNA, CDR2 YSLEER. The CDR3 DNA sequence: TGCGCCAGCAGCCAAGATGGGGGGAGGGACGAGCAGTACTTC. Protein product: CASSQDGGRDEQYF.

The CDR3 nucleotides are TGTGCCAGTAGTATGAAAGGACAGGGCGACTCACCCCTCCACTTT. As protein: CASSMKGQGDSPLHF. The V gene is TRBV19, the J gene TRBJ1-6, with TRBD1 identical over 8 bases. Looked up from germline, CDR1 is LNHDA and CDR2 is SQIVND (reference sequence). This CDR3 has 15 residues. V lost 3 bases to trimming and J lost 10 bases; unmatched junction nucleotides: 8.

The CDR3 bases are TGTGCCAGCAGTTTTCTAGCATCGACAGATACGCAGTATTTT. Protein sequence: CASSFLASTDTQYF. The chain joins TRBV28 to TRBJ2-3, with D possibly being TRBD2 (5 bases). Germline CDR1 MDHEN, CDR2 SYDVKM. This CDR3 is built from 14 residues. V was cut by 3 bases and J by 3 bases, with 10 bases left in between.

The V and J genes are TRBV6-5 and TRBJ2-5; TRBD2 matches at 10 bases. J lost 5 bases, V lost 10 bases, and 13 bases had no gene match. The CDR3 covers 15 residues. Germline V CDR1 and CDR2: MNHEY, SVGAGI. The CDR3 is CATAASGGALETQYF. DNA for the CDR3: TGTGCCACAGCGGCGAGCGGGGGGGCCTTGGAGACCCAGTACTTC.

The chain has TRBV28 and TRBJ2-4, with 12 bases aligning to TRBD2. This CDR3 has 14 residues. The trim removed 7 bases at V and 5 bases at J, leaving 3 bases unmatched. The germline gives CDR1 MDHEN, CDR2 SYDVKM. The CDR3 spells CASTLAGGQNIQYF. CDR3 DNA sequence: TGTGCCAGCACCCTAGCGGGGGGGCAAAACATTCAGTACTTC.

This clone came up once. The V call is TRBV9, the J call TRBJ2-5, with TRBD2 as a possible D gene (5 bases). The germline V gene encodes CDR1 SGDLS and CDR2 YYNGEE. The CDR3 is 15 residues long. V shed 0 bases and J shed 5 bases, with 14 bases lying between them. Here the CDR3 reads CASSVDRGRRETQYF. The CDR3 DNA sequence: TGTGCCAGCAGCGTAGATCGCGGGCGGCGGGAGACCCAGTACTTC.